This T cell receptor beta chain stems from a study of shared clonotypes between healthy human individuals. Regarding the study as a whole: Shared clonotypes: 4.5% to 6% naive CD4, approximately 3.4% naive CD8, roughly 2.4% memory CD4, 0.4% to 0.45% memory CD8.

V lost 5 bases to trimming and J lost 2 bases, with 13 bases between them. The germline V gene has CDR1 SGHVS and CDR2 FQNEAQ. CDR3 length equals 14 residues. Note on this clone: Its antigen is not identified.

Naive CD8 cells lacked CD45RO and underwent positive selection for CCR7, leaving out terminally differentiated effector memory CD45RA+ cells. All donors were Caucasian adults living in Nashville, Tennessee. Generated by immunoSEQ multiplex PCR, the TCRdb table keeps only in-frame clones and is missing some. This table holds roughly 2.1 million clones, 90% to 95% found once. J is TRBJ2-7 and V is TRBV7-8; D is unresolved. This clonotype originated in a young man in good health. Some clones in this sample may be carry-over from other donors' samples. Sequencing input: naive CD8+ T cells from PBMCs. The CDR3 DNA reads TGTGCCAGCAGCCAATTCCGCCGAACCTACGAGCAGTACTTC. Its protein is CASSQFRRTYEQYF.